This T cell receptor beta chain was profiled in a study of blood T cell repertoires in COVID-19. Across the study: Specimens from acute and convalescent COVID-19 originated in the United States, Italy and Spain. In each case, the material was cDNA or gDNA derived from T cells, B-cell-depleted T cells, or PBMCs.

Original handling: Scientists estimated how many nucleated cells there were by amplifying reference gene primers. Generated by immunoSEQ multiplex PCR, the TCRdb table keeps only in-frame clones and is missing some. The DNA gave D and trimming, while V, J and clone size come from that table. Seen here are under 45,000 clones, about nine tenths observed once, and the top ten hold over 20%. Germline CDR1 SNHLY, CDR2 FYNNEI. V lost 3 bases and J 9 bases, leaving 9 bases between the germline ends. The length of the CDR3 is 11 residues. The chain recombines TRBV2 with TRBJ2-7; perhaps TRBD2 as D (5 bases). The origin of this receptor is a woman of 80 years or more in a cohort sampled during active or convalescent COVID-19. The sample consisted of peripheral blood. DNA of the CDR3: TGTGCCAGCAGTGACCGGCGGGCGCAGTACTTC. It translates to CASSDRRAQYF.